A selection of T cell receptor beta chains follows, all from one sample in a study of T cell responses to AZD1222 COVID-19 vaccine. Method: immunoSEQ multiplex PCR; TCRdb's copy keeps in-frame clones and lacks some. The sample lists about 150,000 clones; roughly nine tenths were seen once. The sequences come from peripheral blood, collected 28 days after the second AZD1222 dose. The receptors here all came from an adult who received the AZD1222 COVID-19 vaccine. CDR3s include the opening cysteine and the closing phenylalanine or tryptophan. D genes are given only for firm matches. Some rows mark clone size as missing; the rest say once, few, many or name a class of expanded clone.

CDR3 DNA: TGTGCCAGCAGCTTGGAAGGCCGCTCCCGGGGCTCGGGGGGCTACACCTTC
CDR3 protein: CASSLEGRSRGSGGYTF
clone size: NA
D gene: NA
V gene: TRBV5-5
J gene: TRBJ1-2

CDR3 DNA: TGTGCCACCAGCAGAGATACGCGGGCGGGCGGCAATCAGCCCCAGCATTTT
CDR3 protein: CATSRDTRAGGNQPQHF
clone size: NA
D gene: NA
V gene: TRBV15
J gene: TRBJ1-5

CDR3 DNA: TGTGCCAGCTCACCAGGCTCCGGGACAGGGGGCGTTACGGGGAATTCACCCCTCCACTTT
CDR3 protein: CASSPGSGTGGVTGNSPLHF
clone size: NA
D gene: TRBD1
V gene: TRBV18
J gene: TRBJ1-6

CDR3 DNA: TGTGCCAGCGCATTTGGGACAGGGTCCGCTGGAAACACCATATATTTT
CDR3 protein: CASAFGTGSAGNTIYF
clone size: NA
D gene: TRBD1
V gene: TRBV18
J gene: TRBJ1-3

CDR3 DNA: TGTGCCAGCAGCTTACTGACAGGGCTATCCTACAATGAGCAGTTCTTC
CDR3 protein: CASSLLTGLSYNEQFF
clone size: NA
D gene: TRBD1
V gene: TRBV5-4
J gene: TRBJ2-1

CDR3 DNA: TGTGCCAGCAGTTTTGACAGGGGGGAATCTGGGGCCAACGTCCTGACTTTC
CDR3 protein: CASSFDRGESGANVLTF
clone size: NA
D gene: TRBD1
V gene: TRBV6-2/TRBV6-3
J gene: TRBJ2-6

CDR3 DNA: TGTGCCAGCAAGGTTGCAGGGCTAACTAATCAGCCCCAGCATTTT
CDR3 protein: CASKVAGLTNQPQHF
clone size: NA
D gene: NA
V gene: TRBV28
J gene: TRBJ1-5

CDR3 DNA: TGTGCCAGCAGCGCTTGGGGCACTGAAGCTTTCTTT
CDR3 protein: CASSAWGTEAFF
clone size: NA
D gene: NA
V gene: TRBV7-8
J gene: TRBJ1-1

CDR3 DNA: TGTGCCAGCAGCCTGTACGGGAGCCACTCCTACGAGCAGTACTTC
CDR3 protein: CASSLYGSHSYEQYF
clone size: once
D gene: NA
V gene: TRBV11-2
J gene: TRBJ2-7

CDR3 DNA: TGCGCCAGCAGCTTTCGGCAGGGGGCATACAATGAGCAGTTCTTC
CDR3 protein: CASSFRQGAYNEQFF
clone size: NA
D gene: TRBD1
V gene: TRBV5-1
J gene: TRBJ2-1

CDR3 DNA: TGCGCCAGCAGTGAGTCAGGCGGGAGGGGGTTGGAGACCCAGTACTTC
CDR3 protein: CASSESGGRGLETQYF
clone size: few
D gene: TRBD2
V gene: TRBV10-1
J gene: TRBJ2-5

CDR3 DNA: TGTGCCACCAGCGAAGGACGGGGATTCTATGGCTACACCTTC
CDR3 protein: CATSEGRGFYGYTF
clone size: NA
D gene: NA
V gene: TRBV15
J gene: TRBJ1-2

CDR3 DNA: TGTGCCAGCAGCTTGGGGTACCGCCCCATCACAGATACGCAGTATTTT
CDR3 protein: CASSLGYRPITDTQYF
clone size: few
D gene: NA
V gene: TRBV5-5
J gene: TRBJ2-3

CDR3 DNA: TGTGCCAGCAGTTCTAGAGCGTCCGGCTCCAATGAGCAGTTCTTC
CDR3 protein: CASSSRASGSNEQFF
clone size: once
D gene: NA
V gene: TRBV11-2
J gene: TRBJ2-1

CDR3 DNA: TGTGCCAGTAGTATCACAGGTCTCGTCTCCTATAATTCACCCCTCCACTTT
CDR3 protein: CASSITGLVSYNSPLHF
clone size: NA
D gene: NA
V gene: TRBV19
J gene: TRBJ1-6

CDR3 DNA: TGTGCCAGCAGCTTAGTGGGCATCCCTGGCTACACCTTC
CDR3 protein: CASSLVGIPGYTF
clone size: NA
D gene: NA
V gene: TRBV11-3
J gene: TRBJ1-2

CDR3 DNA: TGTGCCAGCAGCCCCTACAGGGAAGGTATTGATTCACCCCTCCACTTT
CDR3 protein: CASSPYREGIDSPLHF
clone size: NA
D gene: NA
V gene: TRBV7-9
J gene: TRBJ1-6

CDR3 DNA: TGTGCCAGCAGTTACCAACGGAGCTCTGGAAACACCATATATTTT
CDR3 protein: CASSYQRSSGNTIYF
clone size: NA
D gene: NA
V gene: TRBV6-7
J gene: TRBJ1-3

CDR3 DNA: TGTGCCAGCTCATCTACAGGGGGCGGTATTGGGGTGAAAGCCAAAAACATTCAGTACTTC
CDR3 protein: CASSSTGGGIGVKAKNIQYF
clone size: NA
D gene: TRBD1
V gene: TRBV18
J gene: TRBJ2-4

CDR3 DNA: TGTGCCACCCTACTAGCGGGGAGCACAGATACGCAGTATTTT
CDR3 protein: CATLLAGSTDTQYF
clone size: NA
D gene: TRBD2
V gene: TRBV2
J gene: TRBJ2-3

CDR3 DNA: TGCGCCAGCAGTGATGTCTCTCCTACAGATACGCAGTATTTT
CDR3 protein: CASSDVSPTDTQYF
clone size: NA
D gene: NA
V gene: TRBV10-2
J gene: TRBJ2-3

CDR3 DNA: TGTGCCAGCTCACCACCCCTGGCAGGGTACGCTCCTGGGGCCAACGTCCTGACTTTC
CDR3 protein: CASSPPLAGYAPGANVLTF
clone size: NA
D gene: NA
V gene: TRBV18
J gene: TRBJ2-6

CDR3 DNA: TGTGCCAGCAGTGAAGGCTGGGGAATGGATGGCTACACCTTC
CDR3 protein: CASSEGWGMDGYTF
clone size: NA
D gene: NA
V gene: TRBV6-1
J gene: TRBJ1-2

CDR3 DNA: TGTGCCAGCAGTTCCGTAGGGACTAGCACAATTGGGCAGTTCTTC
CDR3 protein: CASSSVGTSTIGQFF
clone size: NA
D gene: TRBD2
V gene: TRBV28
J gene: TRBJ2-1

CDR3 DNA: TGTGCCATCAGTAGGACTAGCTTAGACACAGATACGCAGTATTTT
CDR3 protein: CAISRTSLDTDTQYF
clone size: NA
D gene: TRBD2
V gene: TRBV10-3
J gene: TRBJ2-3

CDR3 DNA: TGTGCCAGCAGGGGACAGAACTCTGGAAACACCATATATTTT
CDR3 protein: CASRGQNSGNTIYF
clone size: NA
D gene: TRBD1
V gene: TRBV27
J gene: TRBJ1-3

CDR3 DNA: TGTGCCAGCAGCCCCCGGGGGTACGAGCAGTACTTC
CDR3 protein: CASSPRGYEQYF
clone size: NA
D gene: NA
V gene: TRBV7-9
J gene: TRBJ2-7

CDR3 DNA: TGTGCCAGCAGCTCACGGACTATCACTGAAGCTTTCTTT
CDR3 protein: CASSSRTITEAFF
clone size: NA
D gene: NA
V gene: TRBV27
J gene: TRBJ1-1

CDR3 DNA: TGTGCCAGCAGCTCCAACGACCGGGAATCTTCACCCCTCCACTTT
CDR3 protein: CASSSNDRESSPLHF
clone size: NA
D gene: NA
V gene: TRBV5-4
J gene: TRBJ1-6

CDR3 DNA: TGCGCCAGCAGCCTCGTAGGGACTTACAATGAGCAGTTCTTC
CDR3 protein: CASSLVGTYNEQFF
clone size: NA
D gene: NA
V gene: TRBV5-1
J gene: TRBJ2-1

CDR3 DNA: TGTGCCAGCAGTGGAGCCGAGAAAGGATGGGACAGACGACTTTCGGGCTACACCTTC
CDR3 protein: CASSGAEKGWDRRLSGYTF
clone size: once
D gene: TRBD1
V gene: TRBV6-4
J gene: TRBJ1-2

CDR3 DNA: TGTGCCAGCAGCTTAGCGACACTAGCGGGAGTTCGGGAGACCCAGTACTTC
CDR3 protein: CASSLATLAGVRETQYF
clone size: NA
D gene: TRBD2
V gene: TRBV7-2
J gene: TRBJ2-5

CDR3 DNA: TGTGCCAGCAGCGTAGATGATGGAAACACCATATATTTT
CDR3 protein: CASSVDDGNTIYF
clone size: NA
D gene: NA
V gene: TRBV9
J gene: TRBJ1-3

CDR3 DNA: TGCAGTGCTAGTGGTGGGAGTGGGGGAGATACGCAGTATTTT
CDR3 protein: CSASGGSGGDTQYF
clone size: NA
D gene: NA
V gene: TRBV20-1
J gene: TRBJ2-3

CDR3 DNA: TGTGCCAGCAGGTCGTCTAGCGGCCACAATGAGCAGTTCTTC
CDR3 protein: CASRSSSGHNEQFF
clone size: once
D gene: TRBD2
V gene: TRBV5-8
J gene: TRBJ2-1

CDR3 DNA: TGTGCCAGCAGTTTTACGCCAGGGAGTCTATACAAAAACATTCAGTACTTC
CDR3 protein: CASSFTPGSLYKNIQYF
clone size: NA
D gene: NA
V gene: TRBV28
J gene: TRBJ2-4

CDR3 DNA: TGTGCCAGCAGCCTAGCGGGAGGGTGGGAGGTGGTCTTC
CDR3 protein: CASSLAGGWEVVF
clone size: NA
D gene: TRBD2
V gene: TRBV5-4
J gene: TRBJ2-1

CDR3 DNA: TGTGCCAGCTCACCCCGGGAGGGGATCACAGATACGCAGTATTTT
CDR3 protein: CASSPREGITDTQYF
clone size: once
D gene: TRBD2
V gene: TRBV18
J gene: TRBJ2-3

CDR3 DNA: TGTGCCAGCAGCCCTTACAATGAGCAGTTCTTC
CDR3 protein: CASSPYNEQFF
clone size: NA
D gene: NA
V gene: TRBV7-8
J gene: TRBJ2-1

CDR3 DNA: TGTGCCACCAGCGTCACAACACAAGAGACCCAGTACTTC
CDR3 protein: CATSVTTQETQYF
clone size: NA
D gene: NA
V gene: TRBV24-1
J gene: TRBJ2-5

CDR3 DNA: TGTGCCAGCAGTTACTCGTCCCACACAGGGGTTAACACTGAAGCTTTCTTT
CDR3 protein: CASSYSSHTGVNTEAFF
clone size: NA
D gene: TRBD1
V gene: TRBV6-2/TRBV6-3
J gene: TRBJ1-1

CDR3 DNA: TGTGCCACCAGAGTTGACACTGAAGCTTTCTTT
CDR3 protein: CATRVDTEAFF
clone size: NA
D gene: NA
V gene: TRBV28
J gene: TRBJ1-1

CDR3 DNA: TGTGCCAGCAGCTTGGGACCGAATTCCTACGAGCAGTACTTC
CDR3 protein: CASSLGPNSYEQYF
clone size: NA
D gene: NA
V gene: TRBV7-2
J gene: TRBJ2-7

CDR3 DNA: TGTGCTAGTGGGTTAGCCCGTACTAGCGGGAGATACAATGAGCAGTTCTTC
CDR3 protein: CASGLARTSGRYNEQFF
clone size: NA
D gene: TRBD2
V gene: TRBV12-5
J gene: TRBJ2-1

CDR3 DNA: TGTGCCAGCAGCTTAGATTCAGGTTGGGCTGGAAACACCATATATTTT
CDR3 protein: CASSLDSGWAGNTIYF
clone size: NA
D gene: NA
V gene: TRBV7-8
J gene: TRBJ1-3

CDR3 DNA: TGTGCCAGCAGCTTAGGGTACAGGGCGAACACCGGGGAGCTGTTTTTT
CDR3 protein: CASSLGYRANTGELFF
clone size: NA
D gene: NA
V gene: TRBV7-9
J gene: TRBJ2-2

CDR3 DNA: TGTGCCAGTAGTATATGGTCCAGGGGGGGGACTGAAGCTTTCTTT
CDR3 protein: CASSIWSRGGTEAFF
clone size: NA
D gene: TRBD1
V gene: TRBV19
J gene: TRBJ1-1

CDR3 DNA: TGTGCCAGCAGTTCGGCTAGCGGCTACGAGCAGTACTTC
CDR3 protein: CASSSASGYEQYF
clone size: NA
D gene: TRBD2
V gene: TRBV27
J gene: TRBJ2-7

CDR3 DNA: TGTGCCAGCAGCTTAATGGGGGGTTATGGTACAGATACGCAGTATTTT
CDR3 protein: CASSLMGGYGTDTQYF
clone size: NA
D gene: NA
V gene: TRBV7-3
J gene: TRBJ2-3

CDR3 DNA: TGTGCCAGCAGTCGAACTAGGACAGGGGCTTACGAGCAGTACTTC
CDR3 protein: CASSRTRTGAYEQYF
clone size: NA
D gene: TRBD1
V gene: TRBV6-5
J gene: TRBJ2-7

CDR3 DNA: TGCACCAGCAGCCAAGTAAACCCGGGACAGGGAGGTAATGAAAAACTGTTTTTT
CDR3 protein: CTSSQVNPGQGGNEKLFF
clone size: NA
D gene: NA
V gene: TRBV1
J gene: TRBJ1-4

CDR3 DNA: TGTGCCAGCAGCTTTGAAACCAGGGAGACCCAGTACTTC
CDR3 protein: CASSFETRETQYF
clone size: NA
D gene: NA
V gene: TRBV5-4
J gene: TRBJ2-5

CDR3 DNA: TGTGCCAGCAGACGACTAGCGGGAGAATCCTCCTACGAGCAGTACTTC
CDR3 protein: CASRRLAGESSYEQYF
clone size: NA
D gene: TRBD2
V gene: TRBV11-2
J gene: TRBJ2-7

CDR3 DNA: TGTGCCAGCGGAGGTAGGGGAGGGGACACTGAAGCTTTCTTT
CDR3 protein: CASGGRGGDTEAFF
clone size: NA
D gene: NA
V gene: TRBV2
J gene: TRBJ1-1

CDR3 DNA: TGCAAGGAGATTAAGGCGTCTGGCTACACCTTC
CDR3 protein: CKEIKASGYTF
clone size: NA
D gene: NA
V gene: TRBV29-1
J gene: TRBJ1-2